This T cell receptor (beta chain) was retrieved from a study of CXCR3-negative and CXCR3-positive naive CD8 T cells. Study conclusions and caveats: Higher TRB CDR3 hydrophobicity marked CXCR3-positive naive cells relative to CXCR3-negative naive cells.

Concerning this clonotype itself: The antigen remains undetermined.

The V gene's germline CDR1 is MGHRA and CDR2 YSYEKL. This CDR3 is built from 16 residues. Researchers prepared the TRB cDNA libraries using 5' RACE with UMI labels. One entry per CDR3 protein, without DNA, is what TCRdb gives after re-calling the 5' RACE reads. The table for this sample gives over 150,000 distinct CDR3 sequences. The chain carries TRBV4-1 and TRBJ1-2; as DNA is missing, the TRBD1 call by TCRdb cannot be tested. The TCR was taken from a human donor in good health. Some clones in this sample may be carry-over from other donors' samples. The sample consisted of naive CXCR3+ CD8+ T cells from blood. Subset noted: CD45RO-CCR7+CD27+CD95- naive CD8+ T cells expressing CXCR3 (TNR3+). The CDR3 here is CASSQVPDKLNYGYTF.